The T cell receptor beta chain under discussion was sequenced for a study of T cell responses to AZD1222 COVID-19 vaccine. Produced via immunoSEQ multiplex PCR; TCRdb's table is partial and in-frame only. The table has about 120,000 clones, roughly 84% seen once. V was cut by 5 bases and J by 2 bases, with 15 bases left in between. The germline V gene encodes CDR1 SEHNR and CDR2 FQNEAQ (reference sequence). This CDR3 region has 15 residues. Study-wide results and caveats: Increased Spike-specific TCR breadth and depth were observed after two AZD1222 doses. Clonal diversity was possibly underestimated, and the donors were mostly white British, with more females. Reportedly, close to half of spike-specific TCRs are directed against unmutated variant regions. At baseline, seropositivity was found in only a handful of AZD1222 recipients.

On this clone itself: Its specificity is unknown.

The clonotype originates from an adult in good health. The starting material was peripheral blood, obtained on day 0 of AZD1222 vaccination. The V gene is TRBV7-9, the J gene TRBJ1-2, with D tentatively TRBD1 (5 bases). The CDR3 nucleotides read TGTGCCAGCAGCCCCCGGGACCCTTGGAACTATGGCTACACCTTC. This gives the protein CASSPRDPWNYGYTF.